This T cell receptor (beta chain) was captured by sequencing in a study of cytomegalovirus exposure and HLA in healthy donors. The study, taken as a whole, reports: The study flagged approximately 180 TCR beta chains as cytomegalovirus-associated. A subsequent analysis found that TCR clusters from the first cohort also tended to co-occur in the roughly 120 validation repertoires, with about 94% of cluster scores above 0. CMV antigen specificity of three CMV-associated chains was confirmed in vitro.

About this clone: Its target is unknown.

Here immunoSEQ multiplex PCR was the method, and the copy in TCRdb shows in-frame clones only, minus some. This repertoire shows roughly 79,000 clones, roughly 93% found once; its top ten account for roughly 0.74%. These donors were members of the roughly 120-subject validation cohort, a group separate from the approximately 700-subject first cohort. With V trimmed by 0 bases and J by 2 bases, 13 bases remained unmatched. This CDR3 region has 18 residues. The germline gives CDR1 MNHNS, CDR2 SASEGT. This clonotype was obtained from a man aged 18 to 30 in good health and CMV-seronegative. Material: PBMCs. The chain has TRBV6-1 and TRBJ2-7, with 7 nucleotides matching TRBD2. CDR3 DNA: TGTGCCAGCAGTGAAGCTCCCCCCCTTGGACTAGGTGCCTACGAGCAGTACTTC. It codes for CASSEAPPLGLGAYEQYF.